The entry that follows covers one T cell receptor (beta chain) sequence. The sample originates from a study of blood T cell repertoires in COVID-19. In the study overall: Samples of COVID-19 (acute and convalescent) were obtained from the United States, Italy and Spain. PBMCs, B-cell-depleted T cells, or T cells provided the cDNA or gDNA that made up the material.

The CDR3 totals 16 residues. Per the germline V gene, CDR1 is MNHEY and CDR2 is SMNVEV (reference sequence). V lost 3 bases to trimming and J lost 1 base; unmatched junction nucleotides: 4. Per the original methods: Cell counts per sample came from amplifying reference gene primers. The method was immunoSEQ multiplex PCR; TCRdb's version includes in-frame clones alone and lacks a portion of them. For V, J and clone size, that table is used; D and trimming come from the DNA. The sample has roughly 210,000 clones, 88% seen once. The TCR was taken from a man between 65 and 85 years old with acute or convalescent COVID-19. Source material: peripheral blood. This sequence joins TRBV27 and TRBJ2-1; 9 nucleotides line up with TRBD2. The DNA of the CDR3 is TGTGCCAGCAGTTTGGGTAGCGGGGGATCCTACAATGAGCAGTTCTTC. The encoded protein is CASSLGSGGSYNEQFF.